This TCR beta chain was sequenced in a study of blood T cell repertoires in COVID-19. This CDR3 is built from 16 residues. The V gene end was trimmed by 2 bases and the J gene end by 7 bases; junction bases not matched to a gene: 11. Germline lookup yields CDR1 GTSNPN and CDR2 SVGIG (reference sequence). Here immunoSEQ multiplex PCR was the method, and the copy in TCRdb shows in-frame clones only, minus some. The data hold some 94,000 clones, with approximately 88% observed a single time. A few counts support this clone. The sample was peripheral blood. The chain has TRBV30 and TRBJ1-3, with 10 nucleotides matching TRBD1. The clonotype was recovered from a woman aged 55-70 years with COVID-19, enrolled during active disease. CDR3 DNA: TGTGCCTGGAGTCCGGGACAGGGGCCTTTCAGCAACACCATATATTTT. Translated: CAWSPGQGPFSNTIYF.